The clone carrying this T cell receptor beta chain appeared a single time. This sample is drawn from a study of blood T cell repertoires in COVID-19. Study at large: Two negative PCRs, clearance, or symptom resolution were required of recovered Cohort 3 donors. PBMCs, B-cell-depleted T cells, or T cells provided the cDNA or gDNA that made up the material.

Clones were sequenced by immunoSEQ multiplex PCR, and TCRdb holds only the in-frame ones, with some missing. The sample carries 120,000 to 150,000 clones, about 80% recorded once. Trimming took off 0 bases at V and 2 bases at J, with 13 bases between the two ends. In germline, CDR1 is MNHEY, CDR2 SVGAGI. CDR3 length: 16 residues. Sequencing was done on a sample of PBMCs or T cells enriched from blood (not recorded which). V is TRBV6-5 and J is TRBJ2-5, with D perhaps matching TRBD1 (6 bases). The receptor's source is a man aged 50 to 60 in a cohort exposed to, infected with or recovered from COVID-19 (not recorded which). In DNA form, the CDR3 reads TGTGCCAGCAGTTACTCCGGACAGCTATTTCAAGAGACCCAGTACTTC. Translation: CASSYSGQLFQETQYF.